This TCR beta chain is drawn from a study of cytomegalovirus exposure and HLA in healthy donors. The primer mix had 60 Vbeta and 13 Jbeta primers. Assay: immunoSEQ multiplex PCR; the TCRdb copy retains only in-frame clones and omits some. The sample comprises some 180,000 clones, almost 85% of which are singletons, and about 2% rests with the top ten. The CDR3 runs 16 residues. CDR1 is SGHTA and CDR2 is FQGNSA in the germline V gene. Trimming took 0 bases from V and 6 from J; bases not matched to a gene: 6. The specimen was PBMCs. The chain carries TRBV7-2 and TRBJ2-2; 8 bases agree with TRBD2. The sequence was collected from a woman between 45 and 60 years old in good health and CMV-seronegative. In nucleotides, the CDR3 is TGTGCCAGCAGCTTAGCCCCGGGGGGACTAGCCGGGGAGCTGTTTTTT. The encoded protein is CASSLAPGGLAGELFF.